Given below is one TCR beta chain in context. The data are from a study of blood T cells in healthy people across ages. Primers used in a second PCR of about 6 to 11 cycles were a sample-barcoded 5' primer and a J-beta primer mix. TCRdb redid the calling of the 5' RACE reads with MiXCR, one entry per CDR3 protein. The profile covers hundreds of thousands of distinct CDR3 sequences, with about 61% appearing a single time and roughly 25% taken by the ten largest. Germline V gives CDR1 DFQATT, CDR2 SNEGSKA (reference sequence). The CDR3 runs to 16 residues. The V and J ends lost 6 bases and 1 base, in that order; junction bases with no gene match: 11.

This chain connects TRBV20-1 to TRBJ2-5; TRBD1 matches at 10 bases. This clonotype was sampled from a man between 40 and 49 years old in good health. Specimen: blood. The CDR3: CSALTRGQGVQETQYF. CDR3 nucleotide sequence: TGCAGTGCGCTTACCCGCGGACAGGGGGTCCAAGAGACCCAGTACTTC.